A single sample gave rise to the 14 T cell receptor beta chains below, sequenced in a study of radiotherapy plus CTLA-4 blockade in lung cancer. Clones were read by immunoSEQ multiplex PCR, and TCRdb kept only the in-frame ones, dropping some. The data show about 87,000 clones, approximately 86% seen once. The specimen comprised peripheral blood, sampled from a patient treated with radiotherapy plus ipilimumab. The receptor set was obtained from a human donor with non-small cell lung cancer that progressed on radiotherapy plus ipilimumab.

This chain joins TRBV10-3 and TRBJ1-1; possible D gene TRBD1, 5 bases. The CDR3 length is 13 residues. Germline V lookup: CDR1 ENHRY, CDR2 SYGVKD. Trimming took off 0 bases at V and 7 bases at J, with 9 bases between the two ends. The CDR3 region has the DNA TGTGCCATCAGTGAGTCGACAGTGGTTGAAGCTTTCTTT. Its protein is CAISESTVVEAFF.

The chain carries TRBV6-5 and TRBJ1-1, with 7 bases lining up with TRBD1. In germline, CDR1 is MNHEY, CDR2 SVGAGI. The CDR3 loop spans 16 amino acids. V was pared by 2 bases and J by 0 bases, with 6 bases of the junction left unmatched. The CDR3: CASSYRTGFLNTEAFF. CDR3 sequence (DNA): TGTGCCAGCAGTTACCGGACAGGTTTTTTGAACACTGAAGCTTTCTTT.

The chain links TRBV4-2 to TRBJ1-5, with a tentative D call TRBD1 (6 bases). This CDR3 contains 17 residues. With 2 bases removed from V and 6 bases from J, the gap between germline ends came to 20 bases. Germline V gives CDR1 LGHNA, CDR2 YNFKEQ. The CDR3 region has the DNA TGTGCCAGCAGCCAATATCGGTCAGGGGAGTATTTTCAGCCCCAGCATTTT. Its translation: CASSQYRSGEYFQPQHF.

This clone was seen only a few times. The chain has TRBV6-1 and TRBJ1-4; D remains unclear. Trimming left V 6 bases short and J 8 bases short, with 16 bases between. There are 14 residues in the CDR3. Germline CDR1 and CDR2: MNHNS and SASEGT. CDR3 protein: CASSAGAPSEKLFF. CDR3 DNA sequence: TGTGCCAGCAGCGCCGGCGCGCCCTCGGAAAAACTGTTTTTT.

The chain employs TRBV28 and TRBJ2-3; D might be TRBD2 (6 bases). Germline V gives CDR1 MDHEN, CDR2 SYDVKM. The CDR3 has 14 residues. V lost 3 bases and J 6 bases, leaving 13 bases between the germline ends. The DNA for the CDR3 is TGTGCCAGCAGTTTCCTCGGGAGCCCCGATACGCAGTATTTT. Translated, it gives CASSFLGSPDTQYF.

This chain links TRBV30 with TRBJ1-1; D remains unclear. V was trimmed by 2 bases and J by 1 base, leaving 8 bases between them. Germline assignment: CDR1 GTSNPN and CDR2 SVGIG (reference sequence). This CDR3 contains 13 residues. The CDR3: CAWSRQKNTEAFF. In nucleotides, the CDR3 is TGTGCCTGGAGTAGGCAGAAGAACACTGAAGCTTTCTTT.

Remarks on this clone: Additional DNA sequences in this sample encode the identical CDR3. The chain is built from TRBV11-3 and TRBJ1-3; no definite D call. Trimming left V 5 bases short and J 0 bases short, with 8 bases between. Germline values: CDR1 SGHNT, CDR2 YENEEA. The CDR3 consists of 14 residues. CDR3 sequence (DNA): TGTGCCAGCAGCCCTGATAGCTCTGGAAACACCATATATTTT. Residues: CASSPDSSGNTIYF. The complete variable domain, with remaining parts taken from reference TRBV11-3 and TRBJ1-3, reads EAGVVQSPRYKIIEKKQPVAFWCNPISGHNTLYWYLQNLGQGPELLIRYENEEAVDDSQLPKDRFSAERLKGVDSTLKIQPAELGDSAVYLCASSPDSSGNTIYFGEGSWLTVV.

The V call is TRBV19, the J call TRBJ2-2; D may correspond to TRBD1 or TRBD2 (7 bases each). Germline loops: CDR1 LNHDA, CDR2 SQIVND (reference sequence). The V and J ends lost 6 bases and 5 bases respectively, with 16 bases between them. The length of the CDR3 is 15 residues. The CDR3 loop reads CASRIQGRGTGELFF. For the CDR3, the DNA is TGTGCCAGTAGGATACAGGGGCGGGGGACCGGGGAGCTGTTTTTT.

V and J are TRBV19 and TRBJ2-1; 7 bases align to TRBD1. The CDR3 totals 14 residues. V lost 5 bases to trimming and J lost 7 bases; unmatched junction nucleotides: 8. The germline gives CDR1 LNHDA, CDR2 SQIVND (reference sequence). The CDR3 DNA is TGTGCCAGTAGTTCCCCGGGACAGTTTAATGAGCAGTTCTTC. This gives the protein CASSSPGQFNEQFF.

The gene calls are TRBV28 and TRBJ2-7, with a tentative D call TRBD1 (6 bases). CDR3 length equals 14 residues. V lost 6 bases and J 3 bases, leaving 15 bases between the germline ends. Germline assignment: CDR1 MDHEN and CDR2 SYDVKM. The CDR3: CASRLGALRYEQYF. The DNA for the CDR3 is TGTGCCAGCAGACTGGGGGCACTACGCTACGAGCAGTACTTC.

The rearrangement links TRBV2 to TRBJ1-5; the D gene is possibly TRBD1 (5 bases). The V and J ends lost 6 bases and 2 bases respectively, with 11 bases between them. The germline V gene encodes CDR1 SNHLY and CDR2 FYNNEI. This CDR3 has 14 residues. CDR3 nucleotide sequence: TGTGCCAGCAGGGTACAGGAGGGCAATCAGCCCCAGCATTTT. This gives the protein CASRVQEGNQPQHF.

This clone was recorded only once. This chain's CDR3 is CASSGRGFPGGYGYTF. The CDR3 nucleotides read TGTGCCAGCAGTGGCAGGGGGTTCCCGGGAGGATATGGCTACACCTTC. This chain links TRBV27 with TRBJ1-2, with TRBD1 matching 7 bases. Germline CDR1 MNHEY, CDR2 SMNVEV (reference sequence). The V gene end was trimmed by 5 bases and the J gene end by 5 bases; junction bases not matched to a gene: 14. The CDR3 has 16 amino acids.

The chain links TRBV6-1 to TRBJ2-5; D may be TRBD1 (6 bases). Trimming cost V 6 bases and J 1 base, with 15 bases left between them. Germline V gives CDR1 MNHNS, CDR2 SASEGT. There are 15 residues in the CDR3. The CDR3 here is CASRDRDTLQETQYF. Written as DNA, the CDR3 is TGTGCCAGCAGGGACCGGGACACCCTCCAAGAGACCCAGTACTTC.

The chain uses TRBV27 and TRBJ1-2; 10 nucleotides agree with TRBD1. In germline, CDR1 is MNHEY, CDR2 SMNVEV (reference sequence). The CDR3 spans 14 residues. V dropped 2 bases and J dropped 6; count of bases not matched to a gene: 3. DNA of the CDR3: TGTGCCAGCAGTTTAGACAGGGGGCATCATGGCTACACCTTC. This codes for CASSLDRGHHGYTF.